One sample yielded the 8 T cell receptor beta chains listed below, sequenced in a study of blood T cell repertoires in COVID-19. The protocol was immunoSEQ multiplex PCR, while the TCRdb copy is restricted to in-frame clones and leaves out a portion. Of 140,000 to 150,000 clones in the sample, about 79% were seen once. Material for sequencing was peripheral blood. All receptors derive from a man aged 55 to 70 with active or convalescent COVID-19.

The chain links TRBV10-1 to TRBJ1-1; D uncertain. CDR3 length: 16 amino acids. Trimming took 4 bases from V and 1 from J, leaving 16 bases between them. Germline loops: CDR1 WNHNN, CDR2 SYGVQD (reference sequence). CDR3 in DNA: TGCGCCAGCAGTGGCCAGGAGGAACCCTCGAACACTGAAGCTTTCTTT. It encodes CASSGQEEPSNTEAFF.

The chain has TRBV5-5 and TRBJ2-3; 9 bases align to TRBD1. The CDR3 runs 16 residues. Germline trimming cut 4 bases from V and 2 bases from J; bases unmatched to any gene: 8. The germline CDR1 and CDR2 sequences are SGHKS and YYEKEE (reference sequence). The CDR3 region has the DNA TGTGCCAGCAGCAAACAGGGGGCGGTTTTCACAGATACGCAGTATTTT. This sequence encodes CASSKQGAVFTDTQYF.

This chain uses TRBV24-1 with TRBJ2-2, with a possible D match to TRBD2 (5 bases). This CDR3 region has 13 residues. Germline V gene lookup returns CDR1 KGHDR and CDR2 SFDVKD. V was shortened by 8 bases and J by 3 bases, with 9 bases between the two germline ends. The chain's CDR3 is CATNRGYTGELFF. As DNA, the CDR3 is TGTGCCACCAACCGGGGTTACACCGGGGAGCTGTTTTTT.

V and J are TRBV5-6 and TRBJ1-6, with no clear D. The CDR3 totals 16 residues. The ends were cut back, 2 bases at V and 7 bases at J, with 16 bases in the middle. Germline assignment: CDR1 SGHDT and CDR2 YYEEEE. DNA of the CDR3: TGTGCCAGCAGCTTCGACTTCGCGTCCGACAATTCACCCCTCCACTTT. Protein: CASSFDFASDNSPLHF. Full variable domain (missing parts from reference TRBV5-6 and TRBJ1-6): DAGVTQSPTHLIKTRGQQVTLRCSPKSGHDTVSWYQQALGQGPQFIFQYYEEEERQRGNFPDRFSGHQFPNYSSELNVNALLLGDSALYLCASSFDFASDNSPLHFGNGTRLTVT.

This sequence joins TRBV27 and TRBJ2-1; the match to TRBD2 covers 7 bases. Unmatched junction bases numbered 6, after V lost 3 bases and J lost 7 bases. Germline CDR1 MNHEY, CDR2 SMNVEV (reference sequence). The CDR3 has 14 amino acids. CDR3 residues: CASSLGSGLNEQFF. In DNA, the CDR3 is TGTGCCAGCAGTTTGGGTAGCGGGTTGAATGAGCAGTTCTTC.

DNA for the CDR3: TGTGCCATCAGTGAAGGTAGCGGCGTATCCTACGAGCAGTACTTC. Translation gives CAISEGSGVSYEQYF. V and J are TRBV10-3 and TRBJ2-7; D possibly corresponds to TRBD2 (6 bases). With 3 bases removed from V and 1 base from J, the gap between germline ends came to 13 bases. There are 15 residues in the CDR3. Germline CDR1 ENHRY, CDR2 SYGVKD.

The rearrangement links TRBV27 to TRBJ1-1; the D is unclear. CDR1 and CDR2 from the germline V gene are MNHEY and SMNVEV (reference sequence). This CDR3 has 13 amino acids. V was trimmed by 3 bases and J by 0 bases, leaving 5 bases between them. The chain's CDR3 is CASSFHMNTEAFF. The CDR3 DNA is TGTGCCAGCAGTTTCCACATGAACACTGAAGCTTTCTTT.

The V gene is TRBV5-5, the J gene TRBJ1-5; a weak D match, TRBD1 (5 bases). Trimming pared 1 base from V and 1 base from J, leaving 12 bases between. Germline CDR1 is SGHKS and CDR2 is YYEKEE (reference sequence). The CDR3 loop spans 16 amino acids. The CDR3 spells CASSLLARQSNQPQHF. The CDR3 nucleotides read TGTGCCAGCAGCTTGCTTGCGAGACAGAGCAATCAGCCCCAGCATTTT.